The rows below give T cell receptor beta chains drawn from one sample of a study of cytomegalovirus exposure and HLA in healthy donors. TCRdb keeps only in-frame clones here, not all; method: immunoSEQ multiplex PCR. The sample has about 200,000 clones, approximately 78% seen once. Sequencing used PBMCs. The receptor set was obtained from a middle-aged woman in good health and CMV-seronegative. Each CDR3 is given with its conserved first and last residue. Each record gives: V gene, clone size, J gene, D gene, CDR3 DNA, CDR3 protein. D genes are given only for firm matches. Clone size is stated in some rows and not others, as once, few, many or a class when expanded.

v_gene: TRBV19
abundance: NA
j_gene: TRBJ1-3
d_gene: TRBD1
CDR3nt: TGTGCCAGTACTACGACAGGGACTGGAAACACCATATATTTT
CDR3aa: CASTTTGTGNTIYF

v_gene: TRBV6-6
abundance: once
j_gene: TRBJ1-1
d_gene: TRBD1
CDR3nt: TGTGCCAGCAGTCCCAGCTCTCGACAGGGGAATTCTTTCTTT
CDR3aa: CASSPSSRQGNSFF

v_gene: TRBV4-2
abundance: NA
j_gene: TRBJ1-4
d_gene: NA
CDR3nt: TGTGCCAGCAGCCAAGATTGGAGCCGCGCAACTAATGAAAAACTGTTTTTT
CDR3aa: CASSQDWSRATNEKLFF

v_gene: TRBV4-1
abundance: NA
j_gene: TRBJ2-7
d_gene: TRBD1
CDR3nt: TGCGCCAGCAGCCTAGAGGCCGGGACAGGGCCTCACGAGCAGTACTTC
CDR3aa: CASSLEAGTGPHEQYF

v_gene: TRBV21-1
abundance: NA
j_gene: TRBJ1-4
d_gene: NA
CDR3nt: TGTGCCAGCAGCAAAGCGCTATGGGGGAGGATCGCTAATGAAAAACTGTTTTTT
CDR3aa: CASSKALWGRIANEKLFF

v_gene: TRBV6-5
abundance: NA
j_gene: TRBJ2-1
d_gene: NA
CDR3nt: TGTGCCAGCAGTAGAGGGCTTGCCTACAATGAGCAGTTCTTC
CDR3aa: CASSRGLAYNEQFF

v_gene: TRBV7-9
abundance: few
j_gene: TRBJ2-7
d_gene: TRBD2
CDR3nt: TGTGCCAGCAGCCTGGGACTAGCCCAAGACGGGGAGCAGTACTTC
CDR3aa: CASSLGLAQDGEQYF

v_gene: TRBV19
abundance: NA
j_gene: TRBJ1-5
d_gene: NA
CDR3nt: TGTGCCAGTAGTACTCGAGCAGTCTTATCGGGTCAGCCCCAGCATTTT
CDR3aa: CASSTRAVLSGQPQHF

v_gene: TRBV9
abundance: NA
j_gene: TRBJ2-1
d_gene: TRBD2
CDR3nt: TGTGCCAGCAGCGTAGATTCAAGGGTCGGGACTAAGCAGTTCTTC
CDR3aa: CASSVDSRVGTKQFF

v_gene: TRBV7-9
abundance: NA
j_gene: TRBJ1-2
d_gene: NA
CDR3nt: TGTGCCAGCAGCTTAACAGGGATAGACTATGGCTACACCTTC
CDR3aa: CASSLTGIDYGYTF

v_gene: TRBV28
abundance: NA
j_gene: TRBJ2-7
d_gene: NA
CDR3nt: TGTGCCAGCAGTTTATTTTATAGACGGACAGCTTTTTCCTACGAGCAGTACTTC
CDR3aa: CASSLFYRRTAFSYEQYF

v_gene: TRBV2
abundance: NA
j_gene: TRBJ2-1
d_gene: NA
CDR3nt: TGTGCCAGCAGGTTCCAGGGTTCCTACAATGAGCAGTTCTTC
CDR3aa: CASRFQGSYNEQFF

v_gene: TRBV28
abundance: NA
j_gene: TRBJ2-1
d_gene: NA
CDR3nt: TGTGCCAGCAGTTTGGGCGGGATCCCCTACAATGAGCAGTTCTTC
CDR3aa: CASSLGGIPYNEQFF

v_gene: TRBV27
abundance: NA
j_gene: TRBJ1-3
d_gene: TRBD1
CDR3nt: TGTGCCAGCTCCGGCAGGGGGTTTCCTGGAAACACCATATATTTT
CDR3aa: CASSGRGFPGNTIYF

v_gene: TRBV10-2
abundance: NA
j_gene: TRBJ2-1
d_gene: TRBD1
CDR3nt: TGCGCCAGCAGGTCCGGGACAGGGTCTAACAATGAGCAGTTCTTC
CDR3aa: CASRSGTGSNNEQFF

v_gene: TRBV27
abundance: NA
j_gene: TRBJ2-1
d_gene: TRBD2
CDR3nt: TGTGCCAGCAGTTTACGGTTGCGGACTAGCGGGAGGGTCCTCCCCCCAAACGAGCAGTTCTTC
CDR3aa: CASSLRLRTSGRVLPPNEQFF

v_gene: TRBV11-2
abundance: once
j_gene: TRBJ2-7
d_gene: TRBD1
CDR3nt: TGTGCCACCTCGAGTGGGGACAGGGTCGGGTACGAGCAGTACTTC
CDR3aa: CATSSGDRVGYEQYF

v_gene: TRBV7-9
abundance: NA
j_gene: TRBJ2-5
d_gene: NA
CDR3nt: TGTGCCAGCAGCGCTACGAAGACCCAGTACTTC
CDR3aa: CASSATKTQYF

v_gene: TRBV5-4
abundance: NA
j_gene: TRBJ2-2
d_gene: NA
CDR3nt: TGTGCCAGCAGCGAGGGACTCCCCAACACCGGGGAGCTGTTTTTT
CDR3aa: CASSEGLPNTGELFF

v_gene: TRBV4-1
abundance: NA
j_gene: TRBJ2-2
d_gene: TRBD2
CDR3nt: TGCGCCAGCAGCCAAGATACTAGCGGGAGTGGGTGGTTTCGGGACACCGGGGAGCTGTTTTTT
CDR3aa: CASSQDTSGSGWFRDTGELFF

v_gene: TRBV4-1
abundance: NA
j_gene: TRBJ1-5
d_gene: NA
CDR3nt: TGCGCCAGCAGCCAAGATTCACAGCCCCAGCATTTT
CDR3aa: CASSQDSQPQHF

v_gene: TRBV19
abundance: NA
j_gene: TRBJ2-1
d_gene: TRBD2
CDR3nt: TGTGCCAGTAGTGCCGGGACTAGCGGTTCCTACAATGAGCAGTTCTTC
CDR3aa: CASSAGTSGSYNEQFF